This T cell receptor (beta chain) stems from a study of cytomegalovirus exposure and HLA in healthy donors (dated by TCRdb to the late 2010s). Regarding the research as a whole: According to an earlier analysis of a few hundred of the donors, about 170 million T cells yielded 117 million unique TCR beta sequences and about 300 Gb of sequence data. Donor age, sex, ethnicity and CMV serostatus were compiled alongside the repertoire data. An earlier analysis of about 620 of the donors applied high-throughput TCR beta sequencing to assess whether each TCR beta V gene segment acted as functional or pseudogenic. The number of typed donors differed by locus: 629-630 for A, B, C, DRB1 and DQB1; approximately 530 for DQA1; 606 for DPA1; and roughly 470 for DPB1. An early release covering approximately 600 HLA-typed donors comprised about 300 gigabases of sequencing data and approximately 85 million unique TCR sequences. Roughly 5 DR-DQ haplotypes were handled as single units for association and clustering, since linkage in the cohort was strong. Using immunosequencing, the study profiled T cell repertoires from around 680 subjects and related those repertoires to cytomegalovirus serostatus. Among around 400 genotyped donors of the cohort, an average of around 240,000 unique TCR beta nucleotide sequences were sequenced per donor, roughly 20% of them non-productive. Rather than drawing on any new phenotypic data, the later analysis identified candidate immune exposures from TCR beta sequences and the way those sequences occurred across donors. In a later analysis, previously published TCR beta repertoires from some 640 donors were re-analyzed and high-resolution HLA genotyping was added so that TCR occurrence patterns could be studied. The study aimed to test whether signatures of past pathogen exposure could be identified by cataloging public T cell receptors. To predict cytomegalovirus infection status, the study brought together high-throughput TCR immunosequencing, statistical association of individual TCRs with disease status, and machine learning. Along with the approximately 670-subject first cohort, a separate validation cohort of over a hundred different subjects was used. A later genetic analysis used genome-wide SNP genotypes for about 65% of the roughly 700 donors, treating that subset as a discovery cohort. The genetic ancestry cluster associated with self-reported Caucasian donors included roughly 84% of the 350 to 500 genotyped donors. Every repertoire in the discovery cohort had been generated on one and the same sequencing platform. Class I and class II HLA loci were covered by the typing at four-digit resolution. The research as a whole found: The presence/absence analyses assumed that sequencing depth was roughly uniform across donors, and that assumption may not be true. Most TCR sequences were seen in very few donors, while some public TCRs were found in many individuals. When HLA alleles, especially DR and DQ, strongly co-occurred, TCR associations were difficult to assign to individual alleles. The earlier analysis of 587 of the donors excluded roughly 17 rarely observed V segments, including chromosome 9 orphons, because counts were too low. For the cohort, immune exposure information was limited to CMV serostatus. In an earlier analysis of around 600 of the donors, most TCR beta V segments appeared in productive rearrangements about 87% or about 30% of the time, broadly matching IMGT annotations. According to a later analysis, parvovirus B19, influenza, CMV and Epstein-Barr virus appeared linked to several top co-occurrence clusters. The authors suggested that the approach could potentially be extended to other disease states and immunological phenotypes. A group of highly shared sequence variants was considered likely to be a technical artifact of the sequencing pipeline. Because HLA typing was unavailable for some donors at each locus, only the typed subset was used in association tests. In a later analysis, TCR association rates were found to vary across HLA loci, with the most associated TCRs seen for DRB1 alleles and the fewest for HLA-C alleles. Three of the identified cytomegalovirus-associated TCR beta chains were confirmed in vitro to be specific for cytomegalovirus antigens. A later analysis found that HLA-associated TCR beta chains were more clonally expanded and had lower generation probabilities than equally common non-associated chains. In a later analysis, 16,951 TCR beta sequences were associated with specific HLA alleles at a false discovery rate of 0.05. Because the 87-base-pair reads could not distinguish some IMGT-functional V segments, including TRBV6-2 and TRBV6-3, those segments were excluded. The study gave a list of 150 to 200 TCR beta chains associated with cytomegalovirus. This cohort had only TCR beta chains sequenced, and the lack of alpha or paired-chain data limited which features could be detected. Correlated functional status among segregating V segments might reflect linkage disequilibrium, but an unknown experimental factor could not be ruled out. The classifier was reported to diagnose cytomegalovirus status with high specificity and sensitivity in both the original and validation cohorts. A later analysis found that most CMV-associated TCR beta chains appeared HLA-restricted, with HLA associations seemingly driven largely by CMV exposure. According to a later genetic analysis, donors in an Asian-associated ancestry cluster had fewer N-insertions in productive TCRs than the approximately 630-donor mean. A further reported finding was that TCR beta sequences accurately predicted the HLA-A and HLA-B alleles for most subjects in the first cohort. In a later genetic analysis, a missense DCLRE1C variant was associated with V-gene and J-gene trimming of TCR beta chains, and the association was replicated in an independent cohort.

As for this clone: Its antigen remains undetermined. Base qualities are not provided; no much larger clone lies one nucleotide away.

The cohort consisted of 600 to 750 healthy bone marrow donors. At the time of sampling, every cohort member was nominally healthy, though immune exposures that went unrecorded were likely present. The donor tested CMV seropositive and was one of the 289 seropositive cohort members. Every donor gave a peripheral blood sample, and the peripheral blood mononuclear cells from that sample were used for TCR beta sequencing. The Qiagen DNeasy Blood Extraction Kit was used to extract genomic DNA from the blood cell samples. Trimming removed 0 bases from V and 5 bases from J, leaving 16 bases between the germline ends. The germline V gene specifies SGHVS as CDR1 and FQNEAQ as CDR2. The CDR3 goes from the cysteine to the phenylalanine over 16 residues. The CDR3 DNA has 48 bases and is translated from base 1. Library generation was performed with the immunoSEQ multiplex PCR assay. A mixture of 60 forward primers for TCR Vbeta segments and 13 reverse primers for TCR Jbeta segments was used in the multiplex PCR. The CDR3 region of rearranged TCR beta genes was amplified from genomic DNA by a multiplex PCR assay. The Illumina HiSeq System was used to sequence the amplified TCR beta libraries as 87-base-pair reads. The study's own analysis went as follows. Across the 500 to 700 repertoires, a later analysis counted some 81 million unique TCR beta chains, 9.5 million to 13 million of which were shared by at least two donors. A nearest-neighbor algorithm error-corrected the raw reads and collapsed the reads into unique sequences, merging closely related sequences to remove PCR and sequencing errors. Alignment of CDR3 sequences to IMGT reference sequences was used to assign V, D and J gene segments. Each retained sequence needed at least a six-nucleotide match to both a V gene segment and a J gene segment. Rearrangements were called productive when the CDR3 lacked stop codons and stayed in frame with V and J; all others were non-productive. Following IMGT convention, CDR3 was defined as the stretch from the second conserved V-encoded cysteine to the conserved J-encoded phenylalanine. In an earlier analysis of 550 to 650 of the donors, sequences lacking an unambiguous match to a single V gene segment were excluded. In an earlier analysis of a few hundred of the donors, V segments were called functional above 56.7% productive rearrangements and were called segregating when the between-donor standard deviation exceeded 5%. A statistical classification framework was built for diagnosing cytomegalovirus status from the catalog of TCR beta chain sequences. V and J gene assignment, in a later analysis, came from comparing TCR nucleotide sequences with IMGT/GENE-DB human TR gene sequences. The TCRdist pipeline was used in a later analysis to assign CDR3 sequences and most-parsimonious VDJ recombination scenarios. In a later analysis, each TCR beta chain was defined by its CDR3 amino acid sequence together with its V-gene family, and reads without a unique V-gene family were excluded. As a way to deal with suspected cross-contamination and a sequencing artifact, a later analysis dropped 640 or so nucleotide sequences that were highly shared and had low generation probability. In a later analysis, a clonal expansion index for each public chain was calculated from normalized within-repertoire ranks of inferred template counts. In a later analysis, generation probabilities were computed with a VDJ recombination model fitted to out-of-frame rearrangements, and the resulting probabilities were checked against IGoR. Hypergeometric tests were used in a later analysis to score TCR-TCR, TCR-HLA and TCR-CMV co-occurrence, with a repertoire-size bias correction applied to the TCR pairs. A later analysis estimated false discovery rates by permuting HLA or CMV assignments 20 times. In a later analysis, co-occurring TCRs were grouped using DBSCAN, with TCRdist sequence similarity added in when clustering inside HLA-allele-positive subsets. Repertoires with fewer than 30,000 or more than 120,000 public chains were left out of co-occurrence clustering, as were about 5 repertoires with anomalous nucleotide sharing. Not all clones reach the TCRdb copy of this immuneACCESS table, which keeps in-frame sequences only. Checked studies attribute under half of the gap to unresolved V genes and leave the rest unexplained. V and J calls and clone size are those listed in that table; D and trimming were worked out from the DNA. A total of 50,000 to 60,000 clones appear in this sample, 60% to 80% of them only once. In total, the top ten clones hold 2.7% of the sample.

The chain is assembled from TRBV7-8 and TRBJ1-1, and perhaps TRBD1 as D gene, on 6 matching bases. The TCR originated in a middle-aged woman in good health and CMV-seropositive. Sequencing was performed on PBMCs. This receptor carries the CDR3 CASSLAPAGAVTEAFF. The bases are TGTGCCAGCAGCTTAGCGCCCGCAGGGGCGGTAACTGAAGCTTTCTTT.